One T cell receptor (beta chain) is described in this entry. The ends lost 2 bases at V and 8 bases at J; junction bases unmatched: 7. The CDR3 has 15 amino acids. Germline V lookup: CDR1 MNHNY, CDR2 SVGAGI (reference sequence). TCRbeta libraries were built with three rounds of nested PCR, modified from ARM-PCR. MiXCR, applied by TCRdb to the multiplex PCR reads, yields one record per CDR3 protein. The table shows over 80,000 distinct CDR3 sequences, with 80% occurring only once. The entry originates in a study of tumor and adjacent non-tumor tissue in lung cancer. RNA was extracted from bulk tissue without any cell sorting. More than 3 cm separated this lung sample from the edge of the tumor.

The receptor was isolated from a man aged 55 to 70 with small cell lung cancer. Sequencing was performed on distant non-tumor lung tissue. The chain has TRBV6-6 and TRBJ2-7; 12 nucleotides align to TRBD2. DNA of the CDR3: TGTGCCAGCAGTTACGAGACTAGCGGGAGTTATAAGCAGTACTTC. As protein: CASSYETSGSYKQYF.